This entry concerns a single TCR beta chain. Profiled with immunoSEQ multiplex PCR; TCRdb holds only in-frame clones, not every one. The sample includes about 160,000 clones, 70% to 90% of them seen just once. The sample belongs to a study of blood T cell repertoires in COVID-19. Study in general: Sources were T cells, B-cell-depleted T cells, or PBMCs; the material itself was cDNA or gDNA.

The CDR3 is 19 amino acids. The source is a woman aged 50 to 60 with COVID-19, enrolled during active disease. Specimen: peripheral blood. J is TRBJ2-7 and V is TRBV1; the DNA was not compared with TRBD1, the D call given in the table. TRBV1 is a pseudogene locus. The CDR3 protein is CTSSQLRTGRGGPPYEQYF. In DNA form, the CDR3 reads TGCACCAGCAGCCAACTGAGGACAGGGAGGGGGGGGCCACCCTACGAGCAGTACTTC.